This TCR beta chain was retrieved from a study of vaccination effects on CD4 cells after COVID-19 (dated by TCRdb to between 2021 and 2022). Broadly, across the study: Participants received two doses of either the BNT162b2 or the mRNA-1273 mRNA SARS-CoV-2 vaccine. SARS-CoV-2 spike-specific CD4+ TCR repertoires were compared before and after mRNA vaccination in COVID-19 convalescent patients and in infection-naive vaccine recipients. A total of 10 COVID-19 convalescent patients and a few SARS-CoV-2-naive healthy vaccine recipients were included in the full study. In the study, cultures from other donors were sequenced using the Oncomine TCR Beta short-read assay on an Illumina iSeq 100.

In the ViraFEST assay, PBMC were stimulated with viral peptide pools, and TCR sequencing was then used to find antigen-specific CD4+ T cell clonotypes based on their expansion. After 10 to 11 days of culture, CD4+ T cells were isolated with the EasySep CD4+ T cell isolation kit. Healthy vaccine recipients had no prior SARS-CoV-2 infection, confirmed by negative nucleocapsid antibodies before and after vaccination. Approximately 2 million PBMC per well were cultured with 9 to 10 ug/ml peptides in IMDM containing about 5% human AB serum, approximately 10 IU/ml IL-2 and gentamicin. On days 3 and 7, half of the culture medium was replaced with fresh IL-2-containing medium. Unless otherwise noted, each peptide stimulation condition was cultured in triplicate wells. PBMC were separated from whole blood using Ficoll-Paque Plus gradient centrifugation and were then either cryopreserved at -140C or used fresh. Overlapping peptide pools spanned the spike proteins of SARS-CoV-2 and the common cold coronaviruses HCoV-NL63, HCoV-OC43 and HCoV-229E. Genomic DNA was extracted from cultured CD4+ T cells with the QIAamp micro DNA kit.

The germline V gene yields MNHEY for CDR1 and SVGAGI for CDR2. The cysteine opens and the phenylalanine closes a CDR3 of 14 amino acids. This entry keeps only the CDR3 DNA: 42 bases, framed from base 1. V is pruned by 9 bases and J by 4 bases, leaving 8 bases of the junction without a gene match. The method was the immunoSEQ multiplex PCR assay. DNA from the CD4+ T cells that had been cultured and isolated underwent TCR beta CDR3 sequencing. Per the authors' processing: The analysis removed non-productive TCR sequences, trimmed reads to the CDR3 region, and retained only CDR3s that were 7 or more amino acids long. The MANAFEST web app was used to identify antigen-specific clonotypes by comparing expansion in peptide wells with expansion in reference cultures. To be called positive, a clone needed expansion at FDR<0.05 compared with the reference and with all other wells, an odds ratio greater than 5, and a frequency greater than 0.1% in two replicate wells. A clonotype was defined as cross-reactive if the clonotype was significantly expanded both in SARS-CoV-2 spike wells and in at least one common cold coronavirus spike condition. Levenshtein distance calculated with the stringdist R package was used to assess CDR3 similarity, and unrooted trees were constructed with ape in R 3.6.1. This immuneACCESS table, as held by TCRdb, lists in-frame sequences with V and J called but not all clones. Of the missing ones, under half trace to an unresolved V gene in checked studies; the others have no known cause. That table furnishes V, J and clone size, whereas the DNA furnished D and trimming. The sample table shows about 24,000 clones, and roughly 70% are seen once. Of the sample, about 9.3% is held by the ten largest clones.

Concerning this clone itself: No antigen is known for it. It has no much larger one-base neighbor in the sample; base qualities were not kept.

The paper's findings and limits, for the study overall: Only a small number of convalescent patients were included, and no early post-infection timepoints were available, which limited the study. In healthy vaccine recipients, vaccine-induced clones were almost all SARS-CoV-2 mono-reactive, with only 1 of 255 cross-reactive with common cold coronaviruses. Clones induced by infection and clones induced by vaccination both contracted markedly at late timepoints after vaccination, which fits with T cell responses waning over time.

The TCR sequence derives from a human donor who received a COVID-19 vaccine. The starting material was CD4+ T cells from PBMCs cultured with HCoV-NL63 spike peptides, obtained before COVID-19 vaccination. Read against the paper, the sample's cell subset or site label means: HCoV-NL63 spike overlapping peptide pool stimulation. Rearrangement joined TRBV6-5 to TRBJ1-5, and 8 junction bases match TRBD1. CDR3 sequence: CASGPGQANQPQHF. The bases read TGTGCCAGTGGTCCGGGACAGGCTAATCAGCCCCAGCATTTT.